This entry lists 28 T cell receptor beta chains sequenced from one sample in a study of metastatic and nonmetastatic thyroid tumors. With MiXCR, TCRdb called clones anew from the PCR reads. The sample includes 5,000 to 7,500 clones, 30% to 35% of them seen just once. Patients underwent thyroid surgery, and none had received any treatment before it. The sequencing sample was made of adjacent normal tissue. The receptors originated from a female donor with papillary thyroid cancer or a benign thyroid nodule (not recorded which). Some clones in this sample may be carry-over from other donors' samples.

To note about this clone: The CDR3 end shows no conserved phenylalanine or tryptophan, and so a read error is likely. The sample has other DNA sequences that encode this CDR3 too. V gene TRBV6-7 combines with J gene TRBJ2-7; 7 bases match TRBD1. TRBV6-7 is an ORF, and what it does is uncertain. The trim removed 6 bases at V and 0 bases at J, leaving 8 bases unmatched. The CDR3 totals 15 residues. The CDR3 loop reads CASSPPTGRSYEQYL. For the CDR3, the DNA is TGTGCCAGCAGCCCCCCGACAGGGCGCTCCTACGAGCAGTACCTA.

This clone has more than one count but fewer than ten. V and J are TRBV6-1 and TRBJ2-7; perhaps TRBD2 as D (6 bases). Trimming left V 6 bases short and J 5 bases short, with 20 bases between. This CDR3 has 15 amino acids. Germline V gives CDR1 MNHNS, CDR2 SASEGT. CDR3 sequence: CASRESLEGWNEQYF. The CDR3 DNA reads TGTGCCAGCAGGGAGTCCTTGGAGGGTTGGAACGAGCAGTACTTC.

The rearrangement links TRBV5-1 to TRBJ2-1, with D maybe TRBD1 (6 bases). Per the germline V gene, CDR1 is SGHRS and CDR2 is YFSETQ. This CDR3 has 15 residues. The ends were cut back, 4 bases at V and 4 bases at J, with 15 bases in the middle. The CDR3 DNA reads as TGCGCCAGCAGCGAGACAGGCGAGACTTACAATGAGCAGTTCTTC. This sequence encodes CASSETGETYNEQFF.

The J gene is TRBJ1-1, the V gene TRBV11-2; D may be TRBD1 (5 bases). Trimming took off 8 bases at V and 5 bases at J, with 21 bases between the two ends. This CDR3 has 15 residues. Germline assignment: CDR1 SGHAT and CDR2 FQNNGV. As DNA, the CDR3 is TGTGCCAGCCTAGGGGCAGGCCGGGGGGGTACTGAAGCTTTCTTT. Translation: CASLGAGRGGTEAFF.

The chain is built from TRBV19 and TRBJ2-2; 10 positions agree with TRBD2. V gave up 0 bases and J gave up 3 bases; unmatched junction bases: 4. This CDR3 is 17 amino acids long. Germline V CDR1 and CDR2: LNHDA, SQIVND (reference sequence). CDR3 coding DNA: TGTGCCAGTAGTATAGATGGTAGCGGGGGGCACACCGGGGAGCTGTTTTTT. Its translation is CASSIDGSGGHTGELFF.

The rearrangement joins TRBV30 to TRBJ2-2; 11 nucleotides match TRBD2. The CDR3 is made up of 15 amino acids. CDR1 is GTSNPN and CDR2 is SVGIG in the germline V gene (reference sequence). J lost 8 bases, V lost 4 bases, and 9 bases had no gene match. The CDR3 DNA reads as TGTGCCTGGATTGTGATTAGCGGGAGGGCTGGGGAGCTGTTTTTT. It yields the protein CAWIVISGRAGELFF.

By sample fraction, this clone is large (0.1 to 1%). The chain links TRBV7-3 to TRBJ2-2; D unresolved. The CDR3 contains 15 residues. V was shortened by 1 base and J by 4 bases, with 10 bases between the two germline ends. Germline loops: CDR1 SGHTA, CDR2 FQGTGA. CDR3 amino acids: CASSLRGSSTGELFF. CDR3 bases: TGTGCCAGCAGCTTAAGAGGCAGCAGCACCGGGGAGCTGTTTTTT.

This clone was observed a few times. This chain links TRBV6-1 with TRBJ1-5; D is unresolved. There are 12 residues in the CDR3. Germline values: CDR1 MNHNS, CDR2 SASEGT. V lost 11 bases to trimming and J lost 1 base, with 9 bases between them. The CDR3 sequence is CAVRPSNQPQHF. The CDR3 nucleotides are TGTGCCGTACGACCGAGCAATCAGCCCCAGCATTTT.

The gene calls are TRBV20-1 and TRBJ2-1, with 10 bases that match TRBD1. CDR1 and CDR2 (germline): DFQATT, SNEGSKA (reference sequence). V lost 6 bases to trimming and J lost 3 bases; unmatched junction nucleotides: 5. The CDR3 totals 14 residues. The CDR3 DNA is TGCAGTGCCTTAGGACAGGGGGTCTACAATGAGCAGTTCTTC. It codes for CSALGQGVYNEQFF.

CDR3 region: CASRPISGRNEQYF. In DNA, the CDR3 is TGTGCCAGCAGACCAATTAGCGGGAGAAACGAGCAGTACTTC. This sequence joins TRBV27 and TRBJ2-7, with 9 bases identical to TRBD2. CDR3 length: 14 amino acids. The ends lost 6 bases at V and 5 bases at J; junction bases unmatched: 8. CDR1 and CDR2 (germline): MNHEY, SMNVEV (reference sequence).

The sample holds many counts of this clone. Here the CDR3 reads CASSLGTGSYEQYF. The CDR3, as DNA: TGTGCCAGCAGTCTAGGGACAGGGAGCTACGAGCAGTACTTC. This sequence joins TRBV27 and TRBJ2-7, with 9 nucleotides matching TRBD1. The germline V gene encodes CDR1 MNHEY and CDR2 SMNVEV (reference sequence). This CDR3 has 14 residues. Losses at the gene ends were 5 bases for V and 3 bases for J; bases not matched to a gene: 5.

This clone was found a few times. V usage is TRBV5-1 and J usage is TRBJ1-2; 10 bases agree with TRBD1. Germline CDR1 and CDR2: SGHRS and YFSETQ. V was clipped by 4 bases and J by 7 bases; unmatched bases: 7. The CDR3 contains 14 residues. The CDR3 sequence is CASSPGQGIGGYTF. DNA of the CDR3: TGCGCCAGCAGCCCGGGACAGGGGATAGGTGGCTACACCTTC.

Relative to its sample, this clone is medium-sized. This chain connects TRBV4-1 to TRBJ2-3, with 11 bases that match TRBD2. The CDR3 totals 18 residues. Germline CDR1 and CDR2: MGHRA and YSYEKL. V was clipped by 3 bases and J by 6 bases; unmatched bases: 14. The DNA of the CDR3 is TGCGCCAGCAGCCACCCATTGGACCGGACTAGCGGGCGGGATACGCAGTATTTT. It translates to CASSHPLDRTSGRDTQYF.

This clone was counted a few times. The genes are TRBV6-5 and TRBJ1-2, with TRBD1 matching over 9 bases. Germline lookup yields CDR1 MNHEY and CDR2 SVGAGI. Trimming took 3 bases from V and 8 from J; bases not matched to a gene: 4. The CDR3 is made up of 13 amino acids. CDR3 amino acids: CASSYGQGLGYTF. For the CDR3, the DNA is TGTGCCAGCAGTTATGGACAGGGGTTAGGCTACACCTTC.

The chain employs TRBV6-1 and TRBJ1-1; D is possibly TRBD1 (5 bases). V lost 6 bases and J 0 bases, leaving 11 bases between the germline ends. CDR1 and CDR2 (germline): MNHNS, SASEGT. The CDR3 has 14 residues. The DNA of the CDR3 is TGTGCCAGCAGCTGGGGGGGAGTGAACACTGAAGCTTTCTTT. This translates into CASSWGGVNTEAFF.

This chain links TRBV10-2 with TRBJ2-3; 8 nucleotides match TRBD1. The CDR3 loop spans 14 amino acids. Germline V gives CDR1 WSHSY, CDR2 SAAADI. The V segment lost 4 bases and the J segment 7 bases; nucleotides outside the gene matches: 7. The CDR3 reads CASSGGQGANTQYF. CDR3 coding DNA: TGCGCCAGCAGTGGTGGACAGGGAGCAAATACGCAGTATTTT.

The chain employs TRBV6-2 or TRBV6-3 and TRBJ1-2; no reliable D call. The CDR3 runs 12 residues. Trimming stripped 5 bases from V and 3 bases from J, with 7 bases between. The germline CDR1 and CDR2 sequences are MNHEY and SVGEGT. DNA for the CDR3: TGTGCCAGCAGTAACGGTCACTATGGCTACACCTTC. Translation: CASSNGHYGYTF.

The rearrangement joins TRBV30 to TRBJ2-2; D ambiguous. Looked up from germline, CDR1 is GTSNPN and CDR2 is SVGIG (reference sequence). V shed 4 bases and J shed 4 bases, with 13 bases lying between them. The CDR3 sequence is 14 residues long. The CDR3 DNA sequence: TGTGCCTGGAACCCGCTCGGCAGCACCGGGGAGCTGTTTTTT. This encodes CAWNPLGSTGELFF.

V is TRBV7-8 and J is TRBJ1-2; no definite D call. The germline gives CDR1 SGHVS, CDR2 FQNEAQ. The CDR3 sequence is 12 residues long. The V end lost 1 base, the J end lost 4 bases, and 4 bases lay between the germline ends. The CDR3 sequence: CASSLGGYGYTF. In nucleotides, the CDR3 is TGTGCCAGCAGCTTAGGCGGCTATGGCTACACCTTC.

This clone was observed a handful of times. The V call is TRBV27, the J call TRBJ1-5; unclear D gene. The CDR3 covers 14 residues. Germline CDR1 is MNHEY and CDR2 is SMNVEV (reference sequence). Between the trimmed V and J ends, which lost 6 bases and 4 bases, there was a span of 13 bases. The DNA of the CDR3 is TGTGCCAGCAGGCCCGGAACACCGAATCAGCCCCAGCATTTT. Its protein is CASRPGTPNQPQHF.

A few counts support this clone. The chain recombines TRBV27 with TRBJ2-3; 13 nucleotides agree with TRBD2. The V gene's germline CDR1 is MNHEY and CDR2 SMNVEV (reference sequence). CDR3 length: 18 residues. With 6 bases clipped from V and 2 bases from J, the junction kept 11 bases outside the gene matches. CDR3 residues: CASRKATSGRRSTDTQYF. CDR3 in DNA: TGTGCCAGCAGGAAAGCGACTAGCGGGAGGCGGTCCACAGATACGCAGTATTTT.

The chain uses TRBV24-1 and TRBJ1-3; D possibly corresponds to TRBD1 (5 bases). Germline V CDR1 and CDR2: KGHDR, SFDVKD. Trimming removed 4 bases at V and 0 bases at J, with 12 bases between. The CDR3 extends over 16 amino acids. CDR3 sequence (DNA): TGTGCCACCAGTGACAACCGGGACGCCTCTGGAAACACCATATATTTT. This translates into CATSDNRDASGNTIYF.

The chain couples TRBV6-1 to TRBJ2-5; 10 nucleotides align to TRBD2. The CDR3 loop spans 15 amino acids. J lost 2 bases, V lost 6 bases, and 6 bases had no gene match. The V gene's germline CDR1 is MNHNS and CDR2 SASEGT. This CDR3 reads CASSVHSGRQETQYF. CDR3 coding DNA: TGTGCCAGCAGCGTTCATAGCGGGAGGCAAGAGACCCAGTACTTC.

A few counts support this clone. The rearrangement links TRBV6-2 or TRBV6-3 to TRBJ2-3, with 9 bases identical to TRBD2. The CDR3 spans 16 residues. Germline trimming cut 4 bases from V and 5 bases from J; bases unmatched to any gene: 10. Germline CDR1 reads MNHEY; CDR2 reads SVGEGT. The CDR3 coding sequence is TGTGCCAGCAGTTCCCAAATCATAGCGGGAGTAGATACGCAGTATTTT. Amino acids: CASSSQIIAGVDTQYF.

Only one count was recorded for this clone. The chain links TRBV20-1 to TRBJ1-2; TRBD1 is a possible D gene (5 bases). V lost 1 base and J 4 bases, leaving 16 bases between the germline ends. CDR1 DFQATT and CDR2 SNEGSKA come from the germline V gene (reference sequence). The CDR3 is 15 residues long. The CDR3 DNA follows: TGCAGTGCTAGAGCCCCGGGACGGGCAAGCTATGGCTACACCTTC. It yields the protein CSARAPGRASYGYTF.

This rearrangement joins TRBV28 to TRBJ2-1; TRBD2 might be the D (6 bases). V was shortened by 4 bases and J by 4 bases, with 14 bases between the two germline ends. The CDR3 has 15 residues. The germline V gene has CDR1 MDHEN and CDR2 SYDVKM. The CDR3 spells CASSYGTPSYNEQFF. For the CDR3, the DNA is TGTGCCAGCAGTTACGGGACTCCCAGTTACAATGAGCAGTTCTTC.

The chain is built from TRBV7-2 and TRBJ2-7; perhaps TRBD2 as D (6 bases). The CDR3 has 15 residues. CDR1 is SGHTA, CDR2 FQGNSA, per germline. V was clipped by 0 bases and J by 3 bases, with 12 bases between them. The CDR3 here is CASSLASPGDYEQYF. The CDR3 DNA follows: TGTGCCAGCAGCTTAGCGTCCCCGGGAGACTACGAGCAGTACTTC.

The rearrangement joins TRBV19 to TRBJ2-5; D may be TRBD1 or TRBD2 (6 bases each). V was shortened by 6 bases and J by 5 bases, with 16 bases between the two germline ends. Germline values: CDR1 LNHDA, CDR2 SQIVND (reference sequence). CDR3 length equals 14 residues. The CDR3 spells CASRRGGPGETQYF. DNA of the CDR3: TGTGCCAGTAGAAGAGGGGGGCCCGGGGAGACCCAGTACTTC.